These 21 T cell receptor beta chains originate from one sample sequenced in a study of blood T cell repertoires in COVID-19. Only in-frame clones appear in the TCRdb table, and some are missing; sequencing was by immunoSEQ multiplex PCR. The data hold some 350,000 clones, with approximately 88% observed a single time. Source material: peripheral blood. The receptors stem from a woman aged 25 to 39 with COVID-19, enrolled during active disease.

The CDR3, as DNA: TGCGCCAGCAGCTCAGGAAGCGAGCAGTACTTC. Translating it yields CASSSGSEQYF. The chain has TRBV5-1 and TRBJ2-7; D gene uncertain. This CDR3 contains 11 residues. CDR1 is SGHRS and CDR2 is YFSETQ in the germline V gene. With 3 bases removed from V and 6 bases from J, the gap between germline ends came to 7 bases.

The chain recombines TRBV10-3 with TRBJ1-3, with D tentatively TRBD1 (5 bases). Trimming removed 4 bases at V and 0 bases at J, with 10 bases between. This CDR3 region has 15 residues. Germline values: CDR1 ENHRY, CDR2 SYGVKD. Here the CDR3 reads CAISVTANSGNTIYF. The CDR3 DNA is TGTGCCATCAGTGTGACAGCCAACTCTGGAAACACCATATATTTT.

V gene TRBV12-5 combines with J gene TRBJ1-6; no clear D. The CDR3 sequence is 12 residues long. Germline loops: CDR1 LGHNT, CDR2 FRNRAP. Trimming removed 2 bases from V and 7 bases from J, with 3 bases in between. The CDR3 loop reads CASGLSNSPLHF. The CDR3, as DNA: TGTGCTAGTGGTTTGTCAAATTCACCCCTCCACTTT.

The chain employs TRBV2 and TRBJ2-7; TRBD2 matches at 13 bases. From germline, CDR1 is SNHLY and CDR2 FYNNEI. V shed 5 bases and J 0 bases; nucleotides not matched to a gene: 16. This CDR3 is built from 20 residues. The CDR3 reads CASSHNRGTSGIPFSYEQYV. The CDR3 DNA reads TGTGCCAGCAGTCATAACAGGGGGACTAGCGGGATTCCCTTCTCCTACGAGCAGTACGTC.

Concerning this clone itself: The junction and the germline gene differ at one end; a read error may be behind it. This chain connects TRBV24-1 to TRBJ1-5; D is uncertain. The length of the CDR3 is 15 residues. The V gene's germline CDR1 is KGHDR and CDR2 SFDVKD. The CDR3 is CPTGGQAYSNQPQHF. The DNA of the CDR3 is TGTCCCACCGGTGGTCAGGCCTATAGCAATCAGCCCCAGCATTTT.

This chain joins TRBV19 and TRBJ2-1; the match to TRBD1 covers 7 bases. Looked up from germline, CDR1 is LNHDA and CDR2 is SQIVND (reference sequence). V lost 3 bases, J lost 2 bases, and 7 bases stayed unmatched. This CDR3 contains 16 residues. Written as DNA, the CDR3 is TGTGCCAGTAGTATCCCTAAACAGGGGACCTACAATGAGCAGTTCTTC. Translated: CASSIPKQGTYNEQFF. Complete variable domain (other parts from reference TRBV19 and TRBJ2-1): DGGITQSPKYLFRKEGQNVTLSCEQNLNHDAMYWYRQDPGQGLRLIYYSQIVNDFQKGDIAEGYSVSREKKESFPLTVTSAQKNPTAFYLCASSIPKQGTYNEQFFGPGTRLTVL.

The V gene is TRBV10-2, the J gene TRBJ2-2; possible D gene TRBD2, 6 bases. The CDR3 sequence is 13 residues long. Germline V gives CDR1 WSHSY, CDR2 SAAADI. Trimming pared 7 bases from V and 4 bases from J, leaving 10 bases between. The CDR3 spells CASTGLITGELFF. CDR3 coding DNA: TGCGCCAGCACCGGACTAATCACCGGGGAGCTGTTTTTT.

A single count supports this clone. The CDR3 region has the DNA TGTGCCAGCAGCAAAGGGCAGCGGGAGTATAGTAGGAGGGACTACAATGAGCAGTTCTTC. Its protein product is CASSKGQREYSRRDYNEQFF. This rearrangement joins TRBV21-1 to TRBJ2-1; TRBD2 reflects the table's D call only, with no check against the DNA. TRBV21-1 represents a pseudogene. CDR3 length: 20 amino acids.

The CDR3 loop reads CASSQGGFVYNSPLHF. CDR3 sequence (DNA): TGTGCCAGCAGCCAAGGCGGGTTCGTCTATAATTCACCCCTCCACTTT. This chain uses TRBV3-1 (or the pseudogene TRBV3-2) with TRBJ1-6; unclear D gene. The CDR3 consists of 16 residues. The germline V gene has CDR1 LGHDT and CDR2 YNNKEL (reference sequence). Trimming took off 1 base at V and 3 bases at J, with 10 bases between the two ends.

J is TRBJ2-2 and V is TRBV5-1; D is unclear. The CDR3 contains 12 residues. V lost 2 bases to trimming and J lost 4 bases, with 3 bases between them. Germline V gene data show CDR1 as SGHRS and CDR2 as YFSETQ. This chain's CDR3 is CASSFSTGELFF. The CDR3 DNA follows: TGCGCCAGCAGCTTCTCCACCGGGGAGCTGTTTTTT.

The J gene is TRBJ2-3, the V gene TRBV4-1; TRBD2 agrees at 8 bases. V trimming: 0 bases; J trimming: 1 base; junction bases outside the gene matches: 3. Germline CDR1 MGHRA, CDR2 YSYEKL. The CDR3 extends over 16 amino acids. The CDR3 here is CASSQDQTSGTDTQYF. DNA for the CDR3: TGCGCCAGCAGCCAAGATCAGACTAGCGGCACAGATACGCAGTATTTT.

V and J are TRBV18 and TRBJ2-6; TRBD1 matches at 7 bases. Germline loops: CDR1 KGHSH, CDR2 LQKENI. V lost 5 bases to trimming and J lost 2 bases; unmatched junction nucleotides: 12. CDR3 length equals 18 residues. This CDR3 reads CASSTTNPGGTGANVLTF. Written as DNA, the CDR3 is TGTGCCAGCTCAACGACAAACCCAGGGGGTACTGGGGCCAACGTCCTGACTTTC.

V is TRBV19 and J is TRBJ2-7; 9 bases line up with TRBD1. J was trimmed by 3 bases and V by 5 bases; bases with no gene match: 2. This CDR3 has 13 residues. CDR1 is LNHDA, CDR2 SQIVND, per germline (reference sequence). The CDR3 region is CASSRDRDYEQYF. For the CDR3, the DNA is TGTGCCAGTAGTCGGGACAGGGACTACGAGCAGTACTTC.

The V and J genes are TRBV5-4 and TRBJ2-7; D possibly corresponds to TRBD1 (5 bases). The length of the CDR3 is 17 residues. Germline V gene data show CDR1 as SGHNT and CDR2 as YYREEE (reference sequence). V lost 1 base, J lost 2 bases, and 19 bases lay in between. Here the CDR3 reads CASSLPTGPPTPYEQYF. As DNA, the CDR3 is TGTGCCAGCAGCTTGCCCACAGGACCCCCTACGCCCTACGAGCAGTACTTC.

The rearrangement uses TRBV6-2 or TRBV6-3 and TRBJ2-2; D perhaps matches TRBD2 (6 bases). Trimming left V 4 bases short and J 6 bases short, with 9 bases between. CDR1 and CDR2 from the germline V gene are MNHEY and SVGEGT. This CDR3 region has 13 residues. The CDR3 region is CASSWGGPGELFF. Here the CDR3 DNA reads TGTGCCAGCAGTTGGGGAGGCCCCGGGGAGCTGTTTTTT.

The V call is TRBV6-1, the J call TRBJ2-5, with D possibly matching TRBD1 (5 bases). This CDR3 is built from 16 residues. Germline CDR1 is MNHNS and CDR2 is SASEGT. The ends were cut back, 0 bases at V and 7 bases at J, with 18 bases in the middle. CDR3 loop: CASSEALLWGFGTQYF. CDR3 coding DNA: TGTGCCAGCAGTGAAGCGCTTCTCTGGGGCTTCGGGACCCAGTACTTC.

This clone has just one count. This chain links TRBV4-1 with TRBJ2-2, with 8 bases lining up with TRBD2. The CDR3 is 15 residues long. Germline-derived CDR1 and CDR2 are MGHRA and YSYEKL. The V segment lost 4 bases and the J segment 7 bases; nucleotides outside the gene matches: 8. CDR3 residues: CASSPRDAGGGELFF. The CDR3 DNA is TGCGCCAGCAGCCCCCGGGACGCGGGGGGCGGGGAGCTGTTTTTT.

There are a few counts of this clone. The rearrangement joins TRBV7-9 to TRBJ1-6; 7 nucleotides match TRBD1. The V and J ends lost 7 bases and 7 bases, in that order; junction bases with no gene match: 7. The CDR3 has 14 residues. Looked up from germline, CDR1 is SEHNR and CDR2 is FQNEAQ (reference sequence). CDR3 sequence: CASKIDRENSPLHF. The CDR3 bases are TGTGCCAGCAAAATCGACAGGGAGAATTCACCCCTCCACTTT.

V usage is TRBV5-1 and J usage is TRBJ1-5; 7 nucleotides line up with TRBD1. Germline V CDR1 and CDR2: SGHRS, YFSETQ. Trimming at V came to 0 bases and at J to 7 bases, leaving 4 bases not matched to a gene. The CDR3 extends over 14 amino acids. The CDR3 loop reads CASSLGGGGQPQHF. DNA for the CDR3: TGCGCCAGCAGCTTGGGAGGGGGCGGGCAGCCCCAGCATTTT.

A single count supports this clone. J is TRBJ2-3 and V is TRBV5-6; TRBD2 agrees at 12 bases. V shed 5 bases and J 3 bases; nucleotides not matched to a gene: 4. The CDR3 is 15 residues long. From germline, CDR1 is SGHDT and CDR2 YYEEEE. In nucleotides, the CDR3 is TGTGCCAGCAGAAAGGGACTAGCGGGTACAGATACGCAGTATTTT. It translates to CASRKGLAGTDTQYF.

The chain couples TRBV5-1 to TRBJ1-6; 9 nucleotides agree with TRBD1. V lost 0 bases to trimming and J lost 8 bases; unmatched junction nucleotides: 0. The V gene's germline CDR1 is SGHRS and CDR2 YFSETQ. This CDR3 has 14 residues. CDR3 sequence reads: CASSLGTGDSPLHF. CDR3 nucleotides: TGCGCCAGCAGCTTGGGGACAGGGGATTCACCCCTCCACTTT.